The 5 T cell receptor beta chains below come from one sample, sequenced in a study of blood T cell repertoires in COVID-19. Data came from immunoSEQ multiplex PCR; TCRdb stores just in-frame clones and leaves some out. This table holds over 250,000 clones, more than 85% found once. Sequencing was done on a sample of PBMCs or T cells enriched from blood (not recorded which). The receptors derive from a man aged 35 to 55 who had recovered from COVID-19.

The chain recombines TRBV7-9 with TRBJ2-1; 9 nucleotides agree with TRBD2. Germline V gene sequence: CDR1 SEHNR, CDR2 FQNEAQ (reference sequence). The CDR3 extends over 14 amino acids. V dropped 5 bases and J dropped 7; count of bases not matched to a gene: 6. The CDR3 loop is CASSLSGSSNEQFF. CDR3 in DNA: TGTGCCAGCAGCCTTAGCGGGAGCAGTAATGAGCAGTTCTTC.

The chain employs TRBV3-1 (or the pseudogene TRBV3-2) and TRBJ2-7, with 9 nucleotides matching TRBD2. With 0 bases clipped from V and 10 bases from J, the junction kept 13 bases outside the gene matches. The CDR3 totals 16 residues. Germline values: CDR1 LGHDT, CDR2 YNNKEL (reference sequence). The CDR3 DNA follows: TGTGCCAGCAGCCAAGATCAATTAGCGGGAGCATCTTCTCAGTACTTC. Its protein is CASSQDQLAGASSQYF.

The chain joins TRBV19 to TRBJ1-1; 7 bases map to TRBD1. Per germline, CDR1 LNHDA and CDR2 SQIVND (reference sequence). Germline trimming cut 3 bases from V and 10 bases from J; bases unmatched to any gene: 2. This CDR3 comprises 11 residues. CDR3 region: CASSMRQGAFF. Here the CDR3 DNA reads TGTGCCAGTAGTATGCGACAGGGAGCTTTCTTT.

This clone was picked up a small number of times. The CDR3 coding sequence is TGTGCCAGCAGCTTAGATCGTTGGGACACCCTAGACGAGCAGTACTTC. Translation gives CASSLDRWDTLDEQYF. The J gene is TRBJ2-7, the V gene TRBV11-3; maybe TRBD1 (6 bases). The V gene's germline CDR1 is SGHNT and CDR2 YENEEA. The ends were cut back, 0 bases at V and 5 bases at J, with 17 bases in the middle. The CDR3 extends over 16 amino acids.

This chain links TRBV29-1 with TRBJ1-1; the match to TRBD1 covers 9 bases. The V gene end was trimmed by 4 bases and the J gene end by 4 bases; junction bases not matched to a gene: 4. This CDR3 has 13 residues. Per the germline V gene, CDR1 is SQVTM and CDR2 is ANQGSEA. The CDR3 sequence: CSVGETGGTEAFF. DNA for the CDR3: TGCAGCGTTGGAGAGACAGGGGGCACTGAAGCTTTCTTT. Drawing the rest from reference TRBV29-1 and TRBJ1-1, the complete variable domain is SAVISQKPSRDICQRGTSLTIQCQVDSQVTMMFWYRQQPGQSLTLIATANQGSEATYESGFVIDKFPISRPNLTFSTLTVSNMSPEDSSIYLCSVGETGGTEAFFGQGTRLTVV.